This T cell receptor (beta chain) emerged from a study of control samples from healthy donors and cancer patients (dated by TCRdb to the early 2020s). V lost 3 bases and J lost 4 bases, and the count of bases not matched to a germline gene is 9. The germline V gene (reference sequence) provides CDR1 LNHNV and CDR2 YYDKDF. Spanning cysteine to phenylalanine, the CDR3 consists of 16 amino acids. Solely the CDR3 DNA is kept, with 48 bases framed from the first base. Comments on this clone: Its antigen specificity is not known. Per-base quality was not reported, and no clone a single base away is much larger than it.

Receptor libraries were prepared by the immunoSEQ multiplex PCR assay. TCRdb carries this immuneACCESS record with in-frame sequences only. Its versions omit some clonotypes, under half of them owing to an unresolved V gene in the studies checked, with the rest unexplained. The sample table shows about 40,000 clones, and more than 85% are seen once. The ten largest clones capture less than 4.5% of the sample. Input material: blood. The clonotype comes from a woman aged 45-60 years in good health. The V gene is TRBV15 and the J gene is TRBJ2-5; TRBD2 fits 9 bases in the junction. The CDR3 reads CATSSTRLAARETQYF. The nucleotides are TGTGCCACCAGCAGTACAAGACTAGCGGCGCGAGAGACCCAGTACTTC.